These 32 T cell receptor beta chains share one sample of origin, sequenced in a study of T cell clonality in common variable immunodeficiency. Sequencing used immunoSEQ multiplex PCR; TCRdb keeps in-frame clones, though not all of them. The repertoire consists of 30,000 to 40,000 clones, none detected only once. Sequenced material: peripheral blood mononuclear cells. These receptors all stem from a person between 18 and 70 years old in good health.

This clone showed up many times. A read error may account for a junction end that differs from germline. The CDR3 end falls 3 residues outside the read, so it is completed with the germline J gene. This chain connects TRBV29-1 to TRBJ1-2; D is undetermined. The germline V gene has CDR1 SQVTM and CDR2 ANQGSEA. The CDR3 contains 13 residues. CDR3 sequence: CSVLEAENCGYTF. The CDR3 bases that were read are TGCAGCGTTTTAGAGGCGGAGAACTGTGGC.

This clone occurred many times. The sequence runs out 3 residues before the end of the CDR3; the remainder is reconstructed from the germline J gene. This sequence joins TRBV7-9 and TRBJ2-7; D is perhaps TRBD2 (5 bases). Per germline, CDR1 SEHNR and CDR2 FQNEAQ (reference sequence). V was cut by 6 bases and J by 0 bases, with 12 bases left in between. The CDR3 has 14 residues. CDR3 bases read: TGTGCCAGCAGTAGCCCGGCGGGCTCCTACGAG. As protein: CASSSPAGSYE. The whole CDR3 sequence is CASSSPAGSYEQYF.

On this clone itself: The read ends 3 residues shy of where the CDR3 ends; the end is completed using the germline J gene. J is TRBJ1-2 and V is TRBV2; 8 bases align to TRBD1. CDR1 and CDR2 (germline): SNHLY, FYNNEI. This CDR3 has 14 residues. CDR3 bases read: TGTGCCAGCAGGGACAGGGAGTTGTCCTACGAC. Translating it yields CASRDRELSYD. The complete CDR3 sequence is CASRDRELSYDYTF.

This clone was observed at least ten times. Read coverage stops 3 residues before the CDR3 terminus; the germline J gene supplies the remainder. The chain links TRBV7-6 to TRBJ2-2; 7 bases map to TRBD2. The germline CDR1 and CDR2 sequences are SGHVS and FNYEAQ. The CDR3 runs 15 residues. Losses at the gene ends were 4 bases for V and 5 bases for J; bases not matched to a gene: 7. CDR3 loop: CASSSWREYTGELFF. CDR3 DNA (partial): TGTGCCAGCAGCTCTTGGCGGGAGTATACCGGGGAG.

This clone was detected ten times or more. The read finishes 3 residues shy of the CDR3 end, and the germline J gene is used to complete it. This chain joins TRBV27 and TRBJ2-1, with 9 bases that match TRBD2. Germline CDR1 is MNHEY and CDR2 is SMNVEV (reference sequence). The V gene end was trimmed by 3 bases and the J gene end by 6 bases; junction bases not matched to a gene: 3. This CDR3 contains 14 residues. Incomplete CDR3 DNA: TGTGCCAGCAGTTTCGGGACTAGCCGCAATGAG. Translated, it gives CASSFGTSRNE. The complete CDR3 sequence is CASSFGTSRNEQFF.

This clone was observed many times. The read gets to within 3 residues of the CDR3 end, and the germline J gene fills in the rest. This rearrangement joins TRBV5-8 to TRBJ1-4; D remains ambiguous. CDR3 length: 13 residues. Germline CDR1 is SGHTS and CDR2 is YDEGEE. The part of the CDR3 DNA that was read is TGTGCCAGCAGCCCTCGGGCCGCGGGGAAA. It yields the protein CASSPRAAGK. The whole CDR3 protein is CASSPRAAGKLFF.

In this sample, this clone turned up many times. The read stops 3 residues short of the end of the CDR3; the missing end is completed from the germline J gene. The rearrangement uses TRBV2 and TRBJ1-5; TRBD1 aligns across 7 bases. Germline lookup yields CDR1 SNHLY and CDR2 FYNNEI. After removal of 6 bases from V and 5 bases from J, the junction contained 7 bases not matched to a gene. There are 14 residues in the CDR3. The CDR3 protein is CASRGQVRDQPQHF. CDR3 DNA, as far as it was read: TGTGCCAGCAGAGGACAGGTGCGTGATCAGCCC.

In this sample, this clone turned up a few times. The read halts 3 residues ahead of the CDR3 end, with the missing end drawn from the germline J gene. This chain joins TRBV30 and TRBJ2-2; D possibly corresponds to TRBD2 (5 bases). The CDR3 covers 17 residues. CDR1 and CDR2 (germline): GTSNPN, SVGIG (reference sequence). Trimming removed 0 bases at V and 4 bases at J, with 18 bases between. The part of the CDR3 DNA that was read is TGTGCCTGGAGTGTACTAGGCCTGGGCAGCTTCACCGGGGAG. It translates to CAWSVLGLGSFTGE. The CDR3 in full is CAWSVLGLGSFTGELFF.

CDR3 DNA, as far as it was read: TGTGCCAGCAGCCGAGAGGGACACTTCCAAGAGACC. Translated, it gives CASSREGHFQET. The full CDR3 protein reads CASSREGHFQETQYF. This chain uses TRBV7-9 with TRBJ2-5; maybe TRBD1 (6 bases). The sequence runs out 3 residues before the end of the CDR3; the remainder is reconstructed from the germline J gene. The CDR3 runs 15 residues. The V end lost 5 bases, the J end lost 1 base, and 14 bases lay between the germline ends. In germline, CDR1 is SEHNR, CDR2 FQNEAQ (reference sequence).

This clone was counted at least ten times. The CDR3 spells CASSIGTSGENEQFF. Partial CDR3 DNA: TGTGCCAGTAGTATAGGGACTAGCGGGGAGAATGAG. The chain employs TRBV19 and TRBJ2-1, with TRBD2 matching 12 bases. With the read ending 3 residues before the CDR3 end, the germline J gene is used to fill in that end. The length of the CDR3 is 15 residues. Germline values: CDR1 LNHDA, CDR2 SQIVND (reference sequence). Trimming took 1 base from V and 7 from J; bases not matched to a gene: 2.

This clone was recorded at least ten times. The CDR3 is cut off 3 residues early in the read; its end comes from the germline J gene. The chain links TRBV20-1 to TRBJ2-1, with TRBD2 matching over 7 bases. The V gene end was trimmed by 2 bases and the J gene end by 8 bases; junction bases not matched to a gene: 15. The germline gives CDR1 DFQATT, CDR2 SNEGSKA (reference sequence). This CDR3 spans 16 amino acids. This CDR3 is CSARLGLGTELDEQFF. CDR3 DNA (partial): TGCAGTGCTAGACTAGGACTAGGAACCGAACTAGATGAG.

This clone showed up many times. Sequencing ends 3 residues short of the CDR3 end; the germline J gene provides the rest. The chain combines TRBV5-1 with TRBJ2-5, with D perhaps TRBD1 (6 bases). CDR3 length: 13 residues. With 0 bases removed from V and 7 bases from J, the gap between germline ends came to 10 bases. The V gene's germline CDR1 is SGHRS and CDR2 YFSETQ. This CDR3 is CASSLDRDGTQYF. The sequenced part of the CDR3 DNA is TGCGCCAGCAGCTTGGACAGGGATGGGACC.

Points on this clone: The sequenced fragment ends 3 residues before the CDR3 boundary, so the rest is inferred from the germline J gene. The V gene is TRBV18, the J gene TRBJ1-2; TRBD1 is a possible D gene (5 bases). The CDR3 loop spans 14 amino acids. The germline CDR1 and CDR2 sequences are KGHSH and LQKENI. The part of the CDR3 DNA that was read is TGTGCCAGCTCACCCGGGACTAGCGCCTACGAC. This translates into CASSPGTSAYD. The CDR3 as a whole reads CASSPGTSAYDYTF.

There are many counts of this clone. Read sequence stops 3 residues before the CDR3 end, and the germline J gene provides the missing end. This chain connects TRBV20-1 to TRBJ1-4, with unresolved D. The CDR3 is 14 amino acids. CDR1 is DFQATT and CDR2 is SNEGSKA in the germline V gene (reference sequence). V lost 0 bases to trimming and J lost 6 bases, with 11 bases between them. The part of the CDR3 DNA that was read is TGCAGTGCTAGAGATTCAAGAGAGGATGAAAAA. This gives the protein CSARDSREDEK. The complete CDR3 sequence is CSARDSREDEKLFF.

In its sample, this clone was seen many times. The read ends 3 residues early relative to the CDR3; the germline J gene fills the gap. This chain uses TRBV20-1 with TRBJ1-1; D might be TRBD1 (6 bases). This CDR3 comprises 14 residues. With 1 base removed from V and 3 bases from J, the gap between germline ends came to 12 bases. CDR1 is DFQATT, CDR2 SNEGSKA, per germline (reference sequence). CDR3 loop: CSARGGGADTEAFF. The DNA read from the CDR3 is TGCAGTGCTAGAGGGGGGGGCGCGGACACTGAA.

This clone was detected ten times or more. The read ends 3 residues shy of where the CDR3 ends; the end is completed using the germline J gene. The chain links TRBV5-4 to TRBJ2-5; D gene ambiguous. The CDR3 is made up of 13 amino acids. V gave up 1 base and J gave up 4 bases, with 8 bases separating them. Looked up from germline, CDR1 is SGHNT and CDR2 is YYREEE (reference sequence). CDR3 DNA (partial): TGTGCCAGCAGCTTGACAGTAGGAGAGACC. Translation: CASSLTVGET. The complete CDR3 reads CASSLTVGETQYF.

The table lists this clone with a few counts. The read gets to within 3 residues of the CDR3 end, and the germline J gene fills in the rest. V and J are TRBV10-3 and TRBJ1-6; TRBD1 matches 7 bases. Germline CDR1 and CDR2: ENHRY and SYGVKD. This CDR3 contains 13 residues. Trimming at V came to 9 bases and at J to 7 bases, leaving 6 bases not matched to a gene. Partial CDR3 DNA: TGTGCCATAACGGGACAGCAAAATTCACCC. Protein: CAITGQQNSP. The complete CDR3 protein is CAITGQQNSPLHF.

For this clone: The read falls 3 residues short of the CDR3 end, and the missing part is taken from the germline J gene. The chain joins TRBV19 to TRBJ2-1; D assignment may be TRBD1 or TRBD2 (6 bases each). Germline V lookup: CDR1 LNHDA, CDR2 SQIVND (reference sequence). The germline V and J ends were trimmed by 6 bases and 6 bases, with 15 bases remaining between them. This CDR3 spans 14 amino acids. The CDR3 DNA, read in part, is TGTGCCAGTAGCGGAGGGACACCCTGCAATGAG. It yields the protein CASSGGTPCNE. The entire CDR3 reads CASSGGTPCNEQFF.

This clone was seen at least ten times. Partial CDR3 DNA: TGTGCCAGTAGTATTGGGCTAGCCGATGAG. Amino acids: CASSIGLADE. The entire CDR3 is CASSIGLADEQFF. The chain is built from TRBV19 and TRBJ2-1, with D perhaps TRBD2 (5 bases). The read finishes 3 residues shy of the CDR3 end, and the germline J gene is used to complete it. V was pared by 3 bases and J by 8 bases, with 11 bases between. Germline-derived CDR1 and CDR2 are LNHDA and SQIVND (reference sequence). The CDR3 has 13 amino acids.

This clone was seen repeatedly, ten times or more. Read data end 3 residues before the CDR3 end; the end is taken from the germline J gene. The rearrangement joins TRBV19 to TRBJ1-1; D is undetermined. V was clipped by 5 bases and J by 2 bases, with 9 bases between them. The CDR3 has 13 amino acids. Germline-derived CDR1 and CDR2 are LNHDA and SQIVND (reference sequence). CDR3 protein: CASSSGINTEAFF. Partial CDR3 DNA: TGTGCCAGTAGTTCGGGGATAAACACTGAA.

This clone showed up many times. From the germline J gene comes the end of the CDR3, since the read stops 3 residues before it. This chain connects TRBV29-1 to TRBJ1-5; 7 nucleotides line up with TRBD1. Germline values: CDR1 SQVTM, CDR2 ANQGSEA. V gave up 6 bases and J gave up 5 bases; unmatched junction bases: 10. CDR3 size: 14 residues. The CDR3 sequence is CSVGDGTAHQPQHF. CDR3 DNA, as far as it was read: TGCAGCGTCGGAGATGGGACAGCGCATCAGCCC.

The table lists this clone with many counts. The read stops 3 residues short of the end of the CDR3; the missing end is completed from the germline J gene. The chain employs TRBV10-3 and TRBJ2-1; D gene unclear. CDR1 ENHRY and CDR2 SYGVKD come from the germline V gene. Trimming stripped 0 bases from V and 0 bases from J, with 3 bases between. This CDR3 has 14 amino acids. The sequenced part of the CDR3 DNA is TGTGCCATCAGTGAGTCCAGCTCCTACAATGAG. This sequence encodes CAISESSSYNE. The entire CDR3 protein reads CAISESSSYNEQFF.

This clone was found many times. The read is 3 residues too short to cover the CDR3 end, so that end is filled in from the germline J gene. This chain uses TRBV20-1 with TRBJ2-1; 9 bases match TRBD2. Losses at the gene ends were 3 bases for V and 1 base for J; bases not matched to a gene: 7. The CDR3 has 16 amino acids. The V gene's germline CDR1 is DFQATT and CDR2 SNEGSKA (reference sequence). Partial CDR3 DNA: TGCAGTGCTAGCGCCAGGAGCGGGAGGTCCTACAATGAG. This translates into CSASARSGRSYNE. The full CDR3 reads CSASARSGRSYNEQFF.

This clone has ten or more counts. The CDR3 goes on 3 residues after the read ends, and that part is filled in from the germline J gene. The V and J genes are TRBV28 and TRBJ1-4; TRBD1 is a possible D gene (6 bases). CDR1 MDHEN and CDR2 SYDVKM come from the germline V gene. V was shortened by 5 bases and J by 5 bases, with 12 bases between the two germline ends. The CDR3 covers 14 residues. The CDR3 here is CASSPITGNEKLFF. The covered CDR3 bases are TGTGCCAGCAGTCCCATTACAGGGAATGAAAAA. Together with reference TRBV28 and TRBJ1-4, the CDR3 gives the full variable domain: DVKVTQSSRYLVKRTGEKVFLECVQDMDHENMFWYRQDPGLGLRLIYFSYDVKMKEKGDIPEGYSVSREKKERFSLILESASTNQTSMYLCASSPITGNEKLFFGSGTQLSVL.

This clone was counted at least ten times. The read is 3 residues too short to cover the CDR3 end, so that end is filled in from the germline J gene. The chain is built from TRBV7-3 and TRBJ2-7; 10 bases map to TRBD1. CDR1 is SGHTA, CDR2 FQGTGA, per germline. The ends lost 4 bases at V and 6 bases at J; junction bases unmatched: 6. CDR3 size: 14 residues. The chain's CDR3 is CASSSRTGGGEQYF. The sequenced CDR3 bases are TGTGCCAGCAGCTCCCGGACAGGGGGAGGCGAG.

This clone was detected many times. The read ends 3 residues early relative to the CDR3; the germline J gene fills the gap. The V call is TRBV10-3, the J call TRBJ2-2; unclear D gene. Germline CDR1 is ENHRY and CDR2 is SYGVKD. CDR3 length equals 13 residues. This chain's CDR3 is CAISESKGSPLFF. The covered CDR3 bases are TGTGCCATCAGTGAGTCGAAAGGCTCACCG.

This clone was observed a handful of times. The CDR3 is cut off 3 residues early in the read; its end comes from the germline J gene. V usage is TRBV11-3 and J usage is TRBJ2-1; 10 bases line up with TRBD2. The V and J ends lost 7 bases and 7 bases, in that order; junction bases with no gene match: 10. Germline lookup yields CDR1 SGHNT and CDR2 YENEEA. The CDR3 length is 15 residues. Partial CDR3 DNA: TGTGCCAGCACTTCCGGGACTAGCGAAAGAAATGAG. Translated, it gives CASTSGTSERNE. The full CDR3 reads CASTSGTSERNEQFF.

This clone was observed many times. The read terminates 3 residues before the CDR3 end, so the remaining end is supplied by the germline J gene. The rearrangement uses TRBV5-4 and TRBJ2-1, with 10 nucleotides matching TRBD2. The CDR3 totals 16 residues. Germline V gene sequence: CDR1 SGHNT, CDR2 YYREEE (reference sequence). Trimming cost V 4 bases and J 5 bases; bases outside gene matches: 9. Partial CDR3 DNA: TGTGCCAGCAGCACCCGACTAGCGGGTCTTAACAATGAG. Amino acids: CASSTRLAGLNNE. The CDR3, in full, reads CASSTRLAGLNNEQFF.

This clone was observed at least ten times. Read coverage stops 3 residues before the CDR3 terminus; the germline J gene supplies the remainder. V gene TRBV2 combines with J gene TRBJ1-6; 7 bases are a match to TRBD1. Unmatched junction bases numbered 9, after V lost 6 bases and J lost 10 bases. The CDR3 consists of 14 residues. The germline V gene encodes CDR1 SNHLY and CDR2 FYNNEI. The CDR3 DNA, read in part, is TGTGCCAGCAGGCCCAGGGGGTCAGAGTCACCC. It codes for CASRPRGSESP. The whole CDR3 protein reads CASRPRGSESPLHF.

This clone was observed at least ten times. CDR3 DNA, as far as it was read: TGCGCCAGCAGTAGACAGGGGGCCGGGACTGAA. Translated: CASSRQGAGTE. The full CDR3 reads CASSRQGAGTEAFF. The chain links TRBV5-1 to TRBJ1-1, with TRBD1 matching over 10 bases. Coverage ceases 3 residues before the CDR3 finishes, and the germline J gene fills in the end. Germline trimming cut 5 bases from V and 5 bases from J; bases unmatched to any gene: 6. Germline V gene sequence: CDR1 SGHRS, CDR2 YFSETQ. There are 14 residues in the CDR3.

This clone has more than one count but fewer than ten. Compared with germline, one end of the junction differs, possibly owing to a read error. Sequencing ends 3 residues short of the CDR3 end; the germline J gene provides the rest. The chain carries TRBV30 and TRBJ2-2; the D gene is possibly TRBD2 (5 bases). The CDR3 contains 14 residues. Per the germline V gene, CDR1 is GTSNPN and CDR2 is SVGIG (reference sequence). Incomplete CDR3 DNA: TGCGCCTGGGGTGATGGGGTGACTAATGAAAAG. It yields the protein CAWGDGVTNEK. The full CDR3 reads CAWGDGVTNEKLFF.

This clone was seen ten or more times. Sequencing ends 3 residues short of the CDR3 end; the germline J gene provides the rest. This chain uses TRBV5-1 with TRBJ2-3; 11 bases map to TRBD1. Trimming cost V 1 base and J 6 bases; bases outside gene matches: 7. Germline CDR1 SGHRS, CDR2 YFSETQ. This CDR3 is built from 16 residues. The CDR3 here is CASSLHGTGGLDTQYF. The CDR3 bases that were read are TGCGCCAGCAGCTTGCATGGGACAGGGGGTTTGGATACG.